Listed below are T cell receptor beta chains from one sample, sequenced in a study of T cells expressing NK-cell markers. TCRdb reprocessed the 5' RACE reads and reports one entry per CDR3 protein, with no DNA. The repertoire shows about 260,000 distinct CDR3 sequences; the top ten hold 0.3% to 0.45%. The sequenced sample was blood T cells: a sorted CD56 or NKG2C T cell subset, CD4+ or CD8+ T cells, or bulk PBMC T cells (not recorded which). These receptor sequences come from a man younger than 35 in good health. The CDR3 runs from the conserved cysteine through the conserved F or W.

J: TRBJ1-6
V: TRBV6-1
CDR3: CASSRGQGYNSPLHF

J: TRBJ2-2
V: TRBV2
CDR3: CASIGRINTGELFF

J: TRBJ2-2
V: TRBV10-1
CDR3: CASSGGRGSHGELFF

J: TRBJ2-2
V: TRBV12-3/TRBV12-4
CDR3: CASSQRLAAGELFF

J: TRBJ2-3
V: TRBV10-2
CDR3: CASSPGTLTDTQYF

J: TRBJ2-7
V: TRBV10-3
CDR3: CAISDPPGKEGFGGQYF

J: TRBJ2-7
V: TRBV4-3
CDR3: CASSLASQGDEQYF

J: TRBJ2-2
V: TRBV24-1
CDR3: CATSEIQGVGELFF

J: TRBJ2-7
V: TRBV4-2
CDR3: CASSQEWGEQYF

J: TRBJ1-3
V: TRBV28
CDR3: CASSTRDPGNTIYF

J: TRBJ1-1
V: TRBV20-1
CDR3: CSARDEREVLGTEAFF

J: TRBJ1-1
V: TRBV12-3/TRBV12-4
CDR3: CASTKGGGVMTEAFF

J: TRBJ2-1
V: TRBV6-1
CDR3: CASSTGTLGEQFF

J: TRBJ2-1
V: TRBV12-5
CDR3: CASGSPRENLNNEQFF

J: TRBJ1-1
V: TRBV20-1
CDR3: CSAGQRNTEAFF

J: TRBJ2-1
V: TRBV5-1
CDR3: CASSLGGRAHMGEQFF

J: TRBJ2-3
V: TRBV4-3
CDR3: CASSQDFSGGPTDTQYF

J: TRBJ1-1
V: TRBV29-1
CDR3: CSVATGTVNTEAFF

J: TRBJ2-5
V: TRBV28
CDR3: CASSEGLAGVLETQYF

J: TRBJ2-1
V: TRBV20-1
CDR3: CSAGVPGLQNEQFF

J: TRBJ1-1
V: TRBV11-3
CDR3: CASSLVGWGRRTEAFF

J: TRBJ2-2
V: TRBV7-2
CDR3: CASSPGPGTGELFF

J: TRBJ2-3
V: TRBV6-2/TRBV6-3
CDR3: CASGGTSGYTDTQYF

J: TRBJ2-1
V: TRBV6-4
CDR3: CASGRGSYNEQFF

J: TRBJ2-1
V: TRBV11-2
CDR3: CASSIRWTVDYNEQFF